What follows are 11 T cell receptor beta chains derived from one specimen sequenced in a study of blood T cell repertoires in COVID-19. The table came from immunoSEQ multiplex PCR; TCRdb's copy has only in-frame clones and leaves some out. The sample lists roughly 250,000 clones, 82% occurring once. The sample comprised peripheral blood. All receptors derive from a woman aged 80 or over with active or convalescent COVID-19.

This chain uses TRBV19 with TRBJ1-1; D is uncertain. Germline CDR1 LNHDA, CDR2 SQIVND (reference sequence). CDR3 size: 13 residues. Trimming shortened V by 3 bases and J by 5 bases, and 10 bases separated the two germline ends. The CDR3 here is CASSISVRTEAFF. The CDR3 DNA follows: TGTGCCAGTAGTATCTCGGTGCGAACTGAAGCTTTCTTT.

The chain combines TRBV5-4 with TRBJ2-7; the D gene is possibly TRBD1 (6 bases). Trimming took off 0 bases at V and 3 bases at J, with 10 bases between the two ends. The CDR3 covers 14 residues. Germline V lookup: CDR1 SGHNT, CDR2 YYREEE (reference sequence). CDR3 protein: CASSLAKDSYEQYF. The CDR3 DNA reads as TGTGCCAGCAGCTTGGCCAAGGACAGCTACGAGCAGTACTTC. Full variable domain (outside the CDR3, taken from reference TRBV5-4 and TRBJ2-7): ETGVTQSPTHLIKTRGQQVTLRCSSQSGHNTVSWYQQALGQGPQFIFQYYREEENGRGNFPPRFSGLQFPNYSSELNVNALELDDSALYLCASSLAKDSYEQYFGPGTRLTVT.

J is TRBJ2-1 and V is TRBV28; D possibly corresponds to TRBD2 (6 bases). The CDR3 runs to 18 residues. Looked up from germline, CDR1 is MDHEN and CDR2 is SYDVKM. Between the trimmed V and J ends, which lost 3 bases and 0 bases, there was a span of 18 bases. Written as DNA, the CDR3 is TGTGCCAGCAGTTTGGATGTTGGGGGAGGTAGCTCCTACAATGAGCAGTTCTTC. Its protein product is CASSLDVGGGSSYNEQFF.

This clone occurred a few times. V usage is TRBV18 and J usage is TRBJ1-5; no firm D call. The CDR3 spans 13 residues. The germline gives CDR1 KGHSH, CDR2 LQKENI. V was cut by 3 bases and J by 5 bases, with 8 bases left in between. The DNA of the CDR3 is TGTGCCAGCTCACCTCGCAGCGATCAGCCCCAGCATTTT. Protein sequence: CASSPRSDQPQHF.

The chain combines TRBV7-8 with TRBJ1-4; unclear D gene. Germline CDR1 SGHVS, CDR2 FQNEAQ. This CDR3 comprises 16 residues. V was clipped by 2 bases and J by 4 bases, with 14 bases between them. The CDR3 protein is CASSLFIGEINEKLFF. DNA of the CDR3: TGTGCCAGCAGCTTATTTATAGGAGAAATTAATGAAAAACTGTTTTTT.

This chain connects TRBV5-1 to TRBJ2-3; the match to TRBD2 covers 11 bases. The CDR3 extends over 14 amino acids. Germline CDR1 and CDR2: SGHRS and YFSETQ. V lost 3 bases, J lost 5 bases, and 2 bases stayed unmatched. The CDR3: CASSSGLAGDTQYF. DNA of the CDR3: TGCGCCAGCAGCTCAGGACTAGCGGGAGATACGCAGTATTTT. Together with reference TRBV5-1 and TRBJ2-3, the CDR3 gives the full variable domain: KAGVTQTPRYLIKTRGQQVTLSCSPISGHRSVSWYQQTPGQGLQFLFEYFSETQRNKGNFPGRFSGRQFSNSRSEMNVSTLELGDSALYLCASSSGLAGDTQYFGPGTRLTVL.

A remark on this clone: This sample also contains other DNA sequences that code for the same CDR3. V usage is TRBV5-1 and J usage is TRBJ2-6, with D perhaps TRBD1 (6 bases). CDR3 length: 16 amino acids. Between the trimmed V and J ends, which lost 3 bases and 0 bases, there was a span of 10 bases. Germline lookup yields CDR1 SGHRS and CDR2 YFSETQ. CDR3 sequence reads: CASSSTGSSGANVLTF. The CDR3 nucleotides read TGCGCCAGCAGCTCGACAGGTAGCTCTGGGGCCAACGTCCTGACTTTC.

This chain joins TRBV29-1 and TRBJ2-5, with D perhaps matching TRBD1 (5 bases). This CDR3 contains 13 residues. Germline lookup yields CDR1 SQVTM and CDR2 ANQGSEA. Trimming pared 2 bases from V and 5 bases from J, leaving 12 bases between. The CDR3 protein is CSVEIAGWETQYF. Here the CDR3 DNA reads TGCAGCGTTGAAATTGCAGGGTGGGAGACCCAGTACTTC.

V usage is TRBV10-3 and J usage is TRBJ2-1, with a weak D call TRBD1 (5 bases). Trimming removed 4 bases at V and 12 bases at J, with 10 bases between. CDR1 ENHRY and CDR2 SYGVKD come from the germline V gene. CDR3 size: 11 residues. CDR3 in amino acids: CAISGQRGQFF. The CDR3 DNA sequence: TGTGCCATCAGTGGACAAAGGGGGCAGTTCTTC.

The chain combines TRBV7-2 with TRBJ2-3; D gene ambiguous. The germline CDR1 and CDR2 sequences are SGHTA and FQGNSA. V lost 2 bases and J lost 1, with 7 bases in between. This CDR3 has 14 amino acids. CDR3 DNA: TGTGCCAGCAGCTTAAACCGGGGCACAGATACGCAGTATTTT. Its protein product is CASSLNRGTDTQYF. Variable domain in full (rest from reference TRBV7-2 and TRBJ2-3): GAGVSQSPSNKVTEKGKDVELRCDPISGHTALYWYRQSLGQGLEFLIYFQGNSAPDKSGLPSDRFSAERTGGSVSTLTIQRTQQEDSAVYLCASSLNRGTDTQYFGPGTRLTVL.

This chain links TRBV5-6 with TRBJ2-3; TRBD2 matches at 8 bases. CDR1 is SGHDT and CDR2 is YYEEEE in the germline V gene. This CDR3 region has 17 residues. The V and J ends lost 3 bases and 2 bases, in that order; junction bases with no gene match: 11. The CDR3 loop is CASSWGLTSGNTDTQYF. The CDR3 DNA reads as TGTGCCAGCAGCTGGGGTTTAACTAGCGGAAACACAGATACGCAGTATTTT.